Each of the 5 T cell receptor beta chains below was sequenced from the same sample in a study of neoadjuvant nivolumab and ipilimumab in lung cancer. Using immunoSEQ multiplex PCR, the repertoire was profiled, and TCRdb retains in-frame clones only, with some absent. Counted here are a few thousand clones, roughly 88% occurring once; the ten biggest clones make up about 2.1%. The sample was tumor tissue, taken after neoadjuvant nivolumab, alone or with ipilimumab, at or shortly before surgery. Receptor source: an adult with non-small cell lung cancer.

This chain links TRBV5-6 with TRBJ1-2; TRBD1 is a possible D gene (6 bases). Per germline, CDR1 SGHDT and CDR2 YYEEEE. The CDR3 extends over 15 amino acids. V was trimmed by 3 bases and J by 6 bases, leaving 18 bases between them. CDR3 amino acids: CASSSSGHRGDGYTF. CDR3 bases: TGTGCCAGCAGCTCCTCGGGACACCGAGGGGATGGCTACACCTTC.

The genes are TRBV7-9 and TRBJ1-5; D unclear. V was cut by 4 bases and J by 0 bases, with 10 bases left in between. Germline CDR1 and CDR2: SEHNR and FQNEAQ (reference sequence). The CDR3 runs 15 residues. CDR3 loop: CASSSGINSNQPQHF. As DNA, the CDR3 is TGTGCCAGCAGCTCCGGGATAAATAGCAATCAGCCCCAGCATTTT. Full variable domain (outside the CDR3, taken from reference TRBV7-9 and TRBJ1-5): DTGVSQNPRHKITKRGQNVTFRCDPISEHNRLYWYRQTLGQGPEFLTYFQNEAQLEKSRLLSDRFSAERPKGSFSTLEIQRTEQGDSAMYLCASSSGINSNQPQHFGDGTRLSIL.

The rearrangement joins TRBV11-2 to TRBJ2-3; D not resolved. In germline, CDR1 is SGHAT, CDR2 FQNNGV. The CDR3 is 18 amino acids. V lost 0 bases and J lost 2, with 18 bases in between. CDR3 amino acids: CASSLDIGRFLPTDTQYF. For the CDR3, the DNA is TGTGCCAGCAGCTTAGATATCGGCAGGTTCTTGCCCACAGATACGCAGTATTTT.

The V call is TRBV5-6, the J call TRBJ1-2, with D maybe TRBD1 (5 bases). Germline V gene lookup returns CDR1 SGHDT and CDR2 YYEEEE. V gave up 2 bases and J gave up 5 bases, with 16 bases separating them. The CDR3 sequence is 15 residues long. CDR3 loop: CASSLVGRDLYGYTF. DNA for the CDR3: TGTGCCAGCAGCTTAGTCGGCAGGGACCTTTATGGCTACACCTTC.

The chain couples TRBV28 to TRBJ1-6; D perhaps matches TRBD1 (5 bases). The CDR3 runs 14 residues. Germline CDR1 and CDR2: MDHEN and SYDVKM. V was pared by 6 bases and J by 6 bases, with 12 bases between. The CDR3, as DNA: TGTGCCAGCAGCTCCGGGGACCTTAATTCACCCCTCCACTTT. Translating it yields CASSSGDLNSPLHF.